One sample yielded the 26 T cell receptor beta chains listed below, sequenced in a study of T cell changes during pregnancy in multiple sclerosis. Using immunoSEQ multiplex PCR, the repertoire was profiled, and TCRdb retains in-frame clones only, with some absent. The table shows approximately 41,000 clones, with roughly 91% occurring only once. Sequencing was carried out using PBMCs (not recorded whether the cells were cultured). These receptors came from a female donor with multiple sclerosis, enrolled in a pregnancy study.

CDR3 loop: CASSLGLVGAQETQYF. CDR3 DNA: TGTGCCAGCAGTTTAGGACTAGTTGGGGCCCAAGAGACCCAGTACTTC. The chain employs TRBV6-5 and TRBJ2-5; 7 nucleotides line up with TRBD2. Germline V gives CDR1 MNHEY, CDR2 SVGAGI. The CDR3 is 16 residues long. After removal of 4 bases from V and 1 base from J, the junction contained 9 bases not matched to a gene.

The chain combines TRBV7-7 with TRBJ1-1; D is ambiguous. Germline CDR1 and CDR2: SSHAT and FNYEAQ (reference sequence). The CDR3 extends over 13 amino acids. Trimming stripped 5 bases from V and 0 bases from J, with 7 bases between. The CDR3 sequence is CASSAQMNTEAFF. CDR3 bases: TGTGCCAGCAGCGCTCAAATGAACACTGAAGCTTTCTTT.

V and J are TRBV10-1 and TRBJ1-3; a possible D gene is TRBD1 (5 bases). The CDR3 loop spans 15 amino acids. Germline V CDR1 and CDR2: WNHNN, SYGVQD (reference sequence). The germline V and J ends were trimmed by 5 bases and 2 bases, with 13 bases remaining between them. This chain's CDR3 is CASSPAGVAGNTIYF. The CDR3 DNA sequence: TGCGCCAGCAGTCCCGCGGGGGTCGCTGGAAACACCATATATTTT.

The V call is TRBV11-2, the J call TRBJ2-7, with 12 bases matching TRBD2. This CDR3 region has 14 residues. J gave up 7 bases and V 3 bases, and 4 bases lay outside the gene matches. The germline CDR1 and CDR2 sequences are SGHAT and FQNNGV. The CDR3 DNA reads as TGTGCCAGCAGCTTGGGACTAGCGGGTTGGGAGCAGTACTTC. Translated, it gives CASSLGLAGWEQYF.

V and J are TRBV28 and TRBJ2-3; 7 nucleotides align to TRBD2. CDR1 and CDR2 from the germline V gene are MDHEN and SYDVKM. The V and J ends lost 3 bases and 5 bases, in that order; junction bases with no gene match: 5. The length of the CDR3 is 14 residues. The CDR3 reads CASSLGGGGDTQYF. CDR3 DNA: TGTGCCAGCAGTTTGGGCGGGGGAGGAGATACGCAGTATTTT.

This clone was seen more than once but under ten times. The rearrangement links TRBV6-1 to TRBJ2-7; 11 nucleotides agree with TRBD1. Germline-derived CDR1 and CDR2 are MNHNS and SASEGT. CDR3 length: 16 amino acids. V gave up 2 bases and J gave up 3 bases; unmatched junction bases: 6. CDR3 protein: CASSEKGGTGGYEQYF. In DNA form, the CDR3 reads TGTGCCAGCAGTGAAAAAGGTGGGACAGGGGGCTACGAGCAGTACTTC.

The CDR3 sequence is CASSGKNRATNEKLFF. The CDR3 DNA follows: TGTGCCAGCAGCGGGAAGAACAGAGCAACTAATGAAAAACTGTTTTTT. V and J are TRBV11-2 and TRBJ1-4; D is ambiguous. The CDR3 spans 16 residues. Trimming took off 5 bases at V and 0 bases at J, with 13 bases between the two ends. Germline V CDR1 and CDR2: SGHAT, FQNNGV.

This clone occurred once. V and J are TRBV6-1 and TRBJ1-1; the D is unclear. V was pared by 1 base and J by 3 bases, with 9 bases between. The CDR3 is 14 residues long. The germline V gene encodes CDR1 MNHNS and CDR2 SASEGT. In DNA, the CDR3 is TGTGCCAGCAGTGAAGGGCTGCGGGACACTGAAGCTTTCTTT. It specifies CASSEGLRDTEAFF.

This chain uses TRBV11-1 with TRBJ2-1, with TRBD2 identical over 7 bases. V was pared by 2 bases and J by 3 bases, with 7 bases of the junction left unmatched. Germline values: CDR1 SGHAT, CDR2 FQDESV (reference sequence). The CDR3 loop spans 16 amino acids. CDR3 nucleotides: TGTGCCAGCAGCTTACAGGGAGCGGGAAACTACAATGAGCAGTTCTTC. It is translated as CASSLQGAGNYNEQFF. The complete variable domain, with remaining parts taken from reference TRBV11-1 and TRBJ2-1, reads EAEVAQSPRYKITEKSQAVAFWCDPISGHATLYWYRQILGQGPELLVQFQDESVVDDSQLPKDRFSAERLKGVDSTLKIQPAELGDSAMYLCASSLQGAGNYNEQFFGPGTRLTVL.

CDR3: CASSPPGGVGTEAFF. The CDR3 DNA follows: TGTGCCAGCAGCCCCCCGGGAGGGGTGGGCACTGAAGCTTTCTTT. The V call is TRBV5-4, the J call TRBJ1-1; the D gene is possibly TRBD1 (5 bases). The CDR3 loop spans 15 amino acids. The germline CDR1 and CDR2 sequences are SGHNT and YYREEE (reference sequence). Trimming left V 4 bases short and J 4 bases short, with 17 bases between.

The chain recombines TRBV29-1 with TRBJ2-3; 7 bases agree with TRBD2. CDR3 length equals 14 residues. The V gene's germline CDR1 is SQVTM and CDR2 ANQGSEA. V dropped 6 bases and J dropped 0; count of bases not matched to a gene: 6. This CDR3 reads CSVTGLPSTDTQYF. For the CDR3, the DNA is TGCAGCGTGACGGGACTACCAAGCACAGATACGCAGTATTTT.

This clone was detected only once. V gene TRBV6-1 combines with J gene TRBJ1-5; the D is unclear. The CDR3 length is 13 residues. Germline values: CDR1 MNHNS, CDR2 SASEGT. The ends were cut back, 6 bases at V and 2 bases at J, with 8 bases in the middle. CDR3 in amino acids: CASRAAGNQPQHF. Here the CDR3 DNA reads TGTGCCAGCAGGGCGGCCGGCAATCAGCCCCAGCATTTT.

The chain employs TRBV28 and TRBJ2-1; no reliable D call. The length of the CDR3 is 15 residues. Germline-derived CDR1 and CDR2 are MDHEN and SYDVKM. V shed 2 bases and J shed 6 bases, with 14 bases lying between them. The CDR3 nucleotides read TGTGCCAGCAGTTTAAGTGACGGCCGACTCAATGAGCAGTTCTTC. This encodes CASSLSDGRLNEQFF. Full variable domain (missing parts from reference TRBV28 and TRBJ2-1): DVKVTQSSRYLVKRTGEKVFLECVQDMDHENMFWYRQDPGLGLRLIYFSYDVKMKEKGDIPEGYSVSREKKERFSLILESASTNQTSMYLCASSLSDGRLNEQFFGPGTRLTVL.

This chain joins TRBV28 and TRBJ2-1; TRBD2 matches 9 bases. V shed 6 bases, J shed 0 bases, and the junction held 6 bases outside the gene matches. This CDR3 comprises 16 residues. Germline V gene sequence: CDR1 MDHEN, CDR2 SYDVKM. This CDR3 reads CASSSGAGGSYNEQFF. The CDR3 DNA sequence: TGTGCCAGCAGCAGTGGAGCGGGAGGCTCCTACAATGAGCAGTTCTTC.

The CDR3: CASSSFRAAHGNTIYF. CDR3 sequence (DNA): TGTGCCAGCAGCTCCTTTAGGGCAGCCCATGGAAACACCATATATTTT. The chain employs TRBV7-8 and TRBJ1-3; D ambiguous. With 4 bases removed from V and 3 bases from J, the gap between germline ends came to 16 bases. This CDR3 spans 16 amino acids. Germline values: CDR1 SGHVS, CDR2 FQNEAQ.

The rearrangement uses TRBV28 and TRBJ2-7; 8 positions match TRBD1. The CDR3 consists of 15 residues. Germline CDR1 reads MDHEN; CDR2 reads SYDVKM. V dropped 0 bases and J dropped 6; count of bases not matched to a gene: 7. As DNA, the CDR3 is TGTGCCAGCAGTTTATGGGACAGGGACTTTGGCGAGCAGTACTTC. This encodes CASSLWDRDFGEQYF.

The genes are TRBV30 and TRBJ2-1; the D gene is possibly TRBD2 (6 bases). Trimming removed 3 bases from V and 6 bases from J, with 15 bases in between. The germline V gene encodes CDR1 GTSNPN and CDR2 SVGIG (reference sequence). There are 14 residues in the CDR3. As DNA, the CDR3 is TGTGCCTGGAGATCAGGGCTAGCGCCCAATGAGCAGTTCTTC. Its protein product is CAWRSGLAPNEQFF.

The rearrangement uses TRBV27 and TRBJ2-3, with TRBD2 matching over 12 bases. CDR3 size: 18 residues. Trimming removed 4 bases from V and 4 bases from J; junction bases left unmatched: 12. The germline gives CDR1 MNHEY, CDR2 SMNVEV (reference sequence). The CDR3 nucleotides read TGTGCCAGCAGTTCAATACGACTAGCGGGAGTCCGCCCAGATACGCAGTATTTT. It specifies CASSSIRLAGVRPDTQYF.

The chain carries TRBV28 and TRBJ2-3; possible D gene TRBD1, 5 bases. The CDR3 sequence is 16 residues long. V was cut by 5 bases and J by 0 bases, with 15 bases left in between. The germline V gene encodes CDR1 MDHEN and CDR2 SYDVKM. In DNA form, the CDR3 reads TGTGCCAGCAGTACCCCAGGGAAAGGTAGCACAGATACGCAGTATTTT. This sequence encodes CASSTPGKGSTDTQYF.

This clone was found once. The rearrangement joins TRBV6-5 to TRBJ1-2; no clear D. V was cut by 7 bases and J by 3 bases, with 18 bases left in between. This CDR3 has 15 amino acids. Germline CDR1 MNHEY, CDR2 SVGAGI. CDR3 coding DNA: TGTGCCAGCAAGAAAAATCTAGGAGGAGACTATGGCTACACCTTC. Translation: CASKKNLGGDYGYTF.

This chain uses TRBV5-4 with TRBJ2-3; no reliable D call. CDR3 length: 14 residues. Between the trimmed V and J ends, which lost 4 bases and 0 bases, there was a span of 9 bases. Germline V CDR1 and CDR2: SGHNT, YYREEE (reference sequence). The CDR3 spells CASSPSRSTDTQYF. DNA for the CDR3: TGTGCCAGCAGCCCCTCCCGGAGCACAGATACGCAGTATTTT.

This sequence joins TRBV30 and TRBJ2-7, with TRBD2 identical over 14 bases. The CDR3 covers 15 residues. After removal of 8 bases from V and 3 bases from J, the junction contained 9 bases not matched to a gene. Germline CDR1 and CDR2: GTSNPN and SVGIG (reference sequence). The CDR3, as DNA: TGTGCCCGCCCGGGGACTAGCGGGAGTCTCTACGAGCAGTACTTC. Translation gives CARPGTSGSLYEQYF. The full variable domain, with the rest looked up from reference TRBV30 and TRBJ2-7, is SQTIHQWPATLVQPVGSPLSLECTVEGTSNPNLYWYRQAAGRGLQLLFYSVGIGQISSEVPQNLSASRPQDRQFILSSKKLLLSDSGFYLCARPGTSGSLYEQYFGPGTRLTVT.

CDR3 DNA sequence: TGTGCCAGCAGTGACTCAGGTGGTCAGCCCCAGCATTTT. Translating it yields CASSDSGGQPQHF. The chain uses TRBV6-4 and TRBJ1-5, with no clear D. The germline gives CDR1 MRHNA, CDR2 SNTAGT. The CDR3 loop spans 13 amino acids. V was pared by 0 bases and J by 6 bases, with 6 bases between.

This clone was picked up a small number of times. The V and J genes are TRBV10-3 and TRBJ1-2; 8 bases fit TRBD1. After removal of 4 bases from V and 4 bases from J, the junction contained 2 bases not matched to a gene. The CDR3 covers 13 residues. Germline V gene sequence: CDR1 ENHRY, CDR2 SYGVKD. As DNA, the CDR3 is TGTGCCATCAGTGGGACAGGGACCTATGGCTACACCTTC. Amino acid sequence: CAISGTGTYGYTF.

The chain combines TRBV5-4 with TRBJ1-2; TRBD1 matches at 10 bases. Germline CDR1 reads SGHNT; CDR2 reads YYREEE (reference sequence). The CDR3 length is 14 residues. V shed 0 bases and J 8 bases; nucleotides not matched to a gene: 4. As DNA, the CDR3 is TGTGCCAGCAGCTTGGTGGGACAGGGGAACGGCTACACCTTC. Translating gives CASSLVGQGNGYTF.

The chain uses TRBV2 and TRBJ2-7, with TRBD2 identical over 12 bases. J gave up 3 bases and V 0 bases, and 0 bases lay outside the gene matches. Germline loops: CDR1 SNHLY, CDR2 FYNNEI. CDR3 length: 15 amino acids. This CDR3 reads CASSEATSGGYEQYF. The CDR3, as DNA: TGTGCCAGCAGTGAAGCGACTAGCGGGGGCTACGAGCAGTACTTC.